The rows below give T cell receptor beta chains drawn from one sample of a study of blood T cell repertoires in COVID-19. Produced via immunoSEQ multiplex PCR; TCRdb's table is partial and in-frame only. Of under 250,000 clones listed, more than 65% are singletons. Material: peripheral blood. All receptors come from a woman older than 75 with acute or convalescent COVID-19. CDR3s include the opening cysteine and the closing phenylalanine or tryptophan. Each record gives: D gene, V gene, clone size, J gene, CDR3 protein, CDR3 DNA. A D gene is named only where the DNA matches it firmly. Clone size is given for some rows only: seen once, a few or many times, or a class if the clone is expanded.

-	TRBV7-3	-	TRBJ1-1	CASSFEGNTEAFF	TGTGCCAGCAGCTTTGAGGGAAACACTGAAGCTTTCTTT
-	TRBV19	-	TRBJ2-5	CASSRTSGYQETQYF	TGTGCCAGTAGTAGAACTTCGGGGTACCAAGAGACCCAGTACTTC
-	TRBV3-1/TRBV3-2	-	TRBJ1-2	CASSMAGDYGYTF	TGTGCCAGCAGCATGGCGGGAGATTATGGCTACACCTTC
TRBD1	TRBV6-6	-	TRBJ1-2	CASSYSKTRGEGYTF	TGTGCCAGCAGTTACTCTAAGACCAGGGGGGAAGGCTACACCTTC
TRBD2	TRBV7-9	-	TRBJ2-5	CASSLPQGRGGQETQYF	TGTGCCAGCAGCTTACCCCAAGGGCGGGGGGGACAAGAGACCCAGTACTTC
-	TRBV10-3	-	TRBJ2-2	CAIRETGKLFF	TGTGCCATCAGGGAAACCGGGAAGCTGTTTTTT
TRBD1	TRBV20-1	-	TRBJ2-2	CSASNYRAMGQGNTGELFF	TGCAGTGCTAGTAATTACAGGGCTATGGGACAGGGTAACACCGGGGAGCTGTTTTTT
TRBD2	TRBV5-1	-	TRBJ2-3	CASSGWTSGEDTQYF	TGCGCCAGCAGCGGGTGGACTAGCGGGGAAGATACGCAGTATTTT
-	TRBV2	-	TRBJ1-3	CASSGGRVDTIYF	TGTGCCAGCAGTGGAGGTCGCGTGGACACCATATATTTT
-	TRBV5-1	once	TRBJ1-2	CASSLGTANYGYTF	TGCGCCAGCAGCTTGGGGACAGCTAACTATGGCTACACCTTC
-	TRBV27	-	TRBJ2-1	CASSLSRLREQFF	TGTGCCAGCAGTTTATCGAGGCTAAGGGAGCAGTTCTTC
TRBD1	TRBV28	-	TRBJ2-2	CASAADRGPSAGELFF	TGTGCCAGCGCGGCAGACAGGGGGCCTAGCGCCGGGGAGCTGTTTTTT
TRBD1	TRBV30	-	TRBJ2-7	CAWKGDRASYEQYF	TGTGCCTGGAAGGGGGACAGGGCTTCCTACGAGCAGTACTTC
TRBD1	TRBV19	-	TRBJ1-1	CASSIRQGTEAFF	TGTGCCAGTAGTATACGACAGGGCACTGAAGCTTTCTTT
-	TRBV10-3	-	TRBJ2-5	CAISAGDQETQYF	TGTGCCATCAGTGCGGGAGATCAAGAGACCCAGTACTTC
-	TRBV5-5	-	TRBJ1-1	CASSRGGARHNTEAFF	TGTGCCAGCAGCCGTGGTGGGGCCAGACACAACACTGAAGCTTTCTTT
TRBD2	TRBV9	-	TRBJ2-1	CASSVDGLVNEQFF	TGTGCCAGCAGCGTAGACGGACTAGTCAATGAGCAGTTCTTC
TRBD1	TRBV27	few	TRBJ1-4	CASSWTGQNEKLFF	TGTGCCAGCAGTTGGACAGGCCAAAATGAAAAACTGTTTTTT
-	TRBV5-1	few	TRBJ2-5	CASSLVAGAETQYF	TGCGCCAGCAGCTTGGTGGCAGGGGCAGAGACCCAGTACTTC
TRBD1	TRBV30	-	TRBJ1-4	CAWAGTGDEKLFF	TGTGCCTGGGCCGGGACAGGGGATGAAAAACTGTTTTTT